These 29 T cell receptor beta chains were all obtained from the same sample, sequenced in a study of metastatic and nonmetastatic thyroid tumors. Using MiXCR, TCRdb re-called clones from the PCR reads. Of 26,000 or so clones in the sample, around 16% are singletons; the top ten hold approximately 6.5%. Before thyroid surgery, none of the patients had received any treatment. Material: blood. All receptors derive from a male donor with papillary thyroid cancer or a benign thyroid nodule (not recorded which). Some clones in this sample may be carry-over from other donors' samples.

This clone was picked up one time. One end of the junction varies from germline; a read error may be responsible. J is TRBJ2-7 and V is TRBV20-1, with D possibly being TRBD2 (5 bases). Germline lookup yields CDR1 DFQATT and CDR2 SNEGSKA (reference sequence). CDR3 length: 13 amino acids. The CDR3 DNA reads as TGCATTGCTAGAGGTGTCCCGGACTTCGAGCAGTACTTC. It translates to CIARGVPDFEQYF.

The chain recombines TRBV11-1 with TRBJ2-1, with unresolved D. V lost 0 bases to trimming and J lost 12 bases, with 6 bases between them. The CDR3 length is 11 residues. Germline V lookup: CDR1 SGHAT, CDR2 FQDESV (reference sequence). CDR3 DNA: TGTGCCAGCAGCTTAGCCACGACGCAGTTCTTC. This translates into CASSLATTQFF.

The CDR3 reads CASSDGVRGEQYF. CDR3 nucleotide sequence: TGTGCCAGCAGCGACGGTGTGAGGGGCGAGCAGTACTTC. V and J are TRBV7-6 and TRBJ2-7; either TRBD1 or TRBD2 may fit D (5 bases each). Germline CDR1 is SGHVS and CDR2 is FNYEAQ. The CDR3 has 13 amino acids. The V end was cut by 5 bases, the J end by 6 bases, with 14 bases between.

This clone was picked up a small number of times. V is TRBV6-1 and J is TRBJ2-7; no firm D call. V lost 6 bases, J lost 4 bases, and 10 bases lay in between. CDR1 MNHNS and CDR2 SASEGT come from the germline V gene. The length of the CDR3 is 12 residues. CDR3 amino acids: CASSLFAYEQYF. CDR3 sequence (DNA): TGTGCCAGCAGCCTTTTCGCGTACGAGCAGTACTTC.

This clone was seen repeatedly, ten times or more. This chain links TRBV28 with TRBJ1-1; the match to TRBD1 covers 10 bases. The CDR3 totals 16 residues. Trimming took 8 bases from V and 0 from J; bases not matched to a gene: 9. Germline V gene sequence: CDR1 MDHEN, CDR2 SYDVKM. The CDR3 loop is CASRLRTGGMNTEAFF. The CDR3 DNA reads as TGTGCCAGCCGACTGAGGACAGGGGGGATGAACACTGAAGCTTTCTTT.

This chain uses TRBV7-9 with TRBJ1-2; D may be TRBD1 (5 bases). Germline values: CDR1 SEHNR, CDR2 FQNEAQ (reference sequence). Deletions cut 4 bases from V and 10 bases from J, with 10 bases between. The CDR3 length is 11 residues. The CDR3 reads CASSSGGDYTF. CDR3 bases: TGTGCCAGCAGCTCTGGGGGTGACTACACCTTC.

This clone was found many times. The V gene is TRBV30, the J gene TRBJ2-1, with D uncertain. The CDR3 is 11 amino acids. V was cut by 5 bases and J by 8 bases, with 10 bases left in between. Germline CDR1 GTSNPN, CDR2 SVGIG (reference sequence). CDR3 sequence: CAWGLHYEQFF. DNA of the CDR3: TGTGCCTGGGGCCTCCATTATGAGCAGTTCTTC.

This clone was picked up many times. The rearrangement joins TRBV11-2 to TRBJ2-7; 8 bases are a match to TRBD2. The CDR3 has 14 amino acids. The trim removed 1 base at V and 7 bases at J, leaving 6 bases unmatched. The germline V gene encodes CDR1 SGHAT and CDR2 FQNNGV. This chain's CDR3 is CASSLGQGTREQYF. CDR3 nucleotide sequence: TGTGCCAGCAGCTTAGGGCAGGGGACTAGAGAGCAGTACTTC.

This clone is judged medium-sized. The chain combines TRBV6-1 with TRBJ2-7; 7 nucleotides line up with TRBD1. The germline gives CDR1 MNHNS, CDR2 SASEGT. There are 15 residues in the CDR3. V lost 3 bases to trimming and J lost 3 bases; unmatched junction nucleotides: 8. For the CDR3, the DNA is TGTGCCAGCAGTGACCCGGGACAGTGGCTCTACGAGCAGTACTTC. Translation gives CASSDPGQWLYEQYF.

This clone was counted ten times or more. The chain employs TRBV18 and TRBJ2-7; tentatively, D is TRBD2 (5 bases). This CDR3 has 15 amino acids. Trimming stripped 6 bases from V and 5 bases from J, with 20 bases between. Per the germline V gene, CDR1 is KGHSH and CDR2 is LQKENI. The chain's CDR3 is CASSLGPRDPHEQYF. CDR3 DNA: TGTGCCAGCTCGCTTGGACCGAGGGATCCCCACGAGCAGTACTTC.

This clone was recorded many times. This rearrangement joins TRBV7-2 to TRBJ1-5; 7 nucleotides agree with TRBD1. This CDR3 region has 13 residues. Looked up from germline, CDR1 is SGHTA and CDR2 is FQGNSA. The trim removed 5 bases at V and 13 bases at J, leaving 11 bases unmatched. The CDR3 reads CASSQIRDSPQHF. In DNA form, the CDR3 reads TGTGCCAGCAGCCAAATCCGGGACAGTCCACAGCATTTT.

This clone is medium-sized (0.01 to 0.1%) in the sample. The chain joins TRBV5-8 to TRBJ1-2; D gene uncertain. The CDR3 extends over 15 amino acids. Germline-derived CDR1 and CDR2 are SGHTS and YDEGEE. The ends were cut back, 2 bases at V and 4 bases at J, with 15 bases in the middle. CDR3 protein: CASSFEGRVSYGYTF. The CDR3 DNA is TGTGCCAGCAGCTTCGAGGGAAGGGTCAGCTATGGCTACACCTTC.

This clone was picked up many times. The rearrangement links TRBV6-1 to TRBJ1-4; D is unclear. CDR1 is MNHNS and CDR2 is SASEGT in the germline V gene. This CDR3 region has 12 residues. The V and J ends lost 2 bases and 5 bases respectively, with 3 bases between them. This CDR3 is CASSENNEKLFF. The CDR3 DNA reads as TGTGCCAGCAGTGAAAACAATGAAAAACTGTTTTTT.

This clone is termed medium-sized (0.01 to 0.1%). The CDR3 DNA is TGCGCCAGCAGTCCTGACAGGGGGTTGACACCCCTCCACTTT. Its protein is CASSPDRGLTPLHF. The rearrangement links TRBV10-1 to TRBJ1-6; 9 bases line up with TRBD1. CDR3 size: 14 residues. From germline, CDR1 is WNHNN and CDR2 SYGVQD (reference sequence). With 5 bases clipped from V and 11 bases from J, the junction kept 7 bases outside the gene matches.

Worth noting for this clone: Other DNA sequences in this sample translate to the same CDR3. The chain combines TRBV28 with TRBJ2-7, with 7 positions matching TRBD2. J gave up 4 bases and V 8 bases, and 11 bases lay outside the gene matches. The CDR3 sequence is 14 residues long. From germline, CDR1 is MDHEN and CDR2 SYDVKM. This chain's CDR3 is CASWTSGRPYEQYF. The CDR3, as DNA: TGTGCCAGCTGGACTAGTGGGAGACCATACGAGCAGTACTTC.

This sequence joins TRBV10-3 and TRBJ2-7, with D perhaps given as TRBD1 or TRBD2 (5 bases each). The germline V gene has CDR1 ENHRY and CDR2 SYGVKD. Trimming took off 2 bases at V and 4 bases at J, with 15 bases between the two ends. The CDR3 runs 15 residues. Here the CDR3 reads CAISELQGEGYEQYF. The CDR3 nucleotides are TGTGCCATCAGTGAGCTTCAGGGCGAGGGGTACGAGCAGTACTTC.

The chain uses TRBV2 and TRBJ1-4; a possible D gene is TRBD1 (6 bases). The CDR3 runs 15 residues. The germline V and J ends were trimmed by 2 bases and 7 bases, with 14 bases remaining between them. Germline CDR1 and CDR2: SNHLY and FYNNEI. The CDR3 here is CASSESRGRSEKLFF. CDR3 in DNA: TGTGCCAGCAGTGAAAGCAGGGGACGGAGTGAAAAACTGTTTTTT.

This clone appeared many times. This chain links TRBV24-1 with TRBJ2-1; TRBD2 is a possible D gene (6 bases). V was cut by 1 base and J by 5 bases, with 17 bases left in between. The CDR3 is 17 residues long. The germline V gene encodes CDR1 KGHDR and CDR2 SFDVKD. CDR3 bases: TGTGCCACCAGTGATTTTAGGCGGGGCCTTAGGAACAATGAGCAGTTCTTC. It specifies CATSDFRRGLRNNEQFF.

This clone was observed many times. V gene TRBV20-1 combines with J gene TRBJ1-5; tentatively, D is TRBD1 (5 bases). The CDR3 runs to 14 residues. Per germline, CDR1 DFQATT and CDR2 SNEGSKA (reference sequence). Trimming removed 2 bases from V and 5 bases from J, with 13 bases in between. The CDR3: CSARQGRADQPQHF. As DNA, the CDR3 is TGCAGTGCTAGACAGGGAAGAGCGGATCAGCCCCAGCATTTT.

This clone was seen ten or more times. The chain has TRBV18 and TRBJ1-3; D is unresolved. The CDR3 covers 15 residues. Trimming removed 2 bases at V and 4 bases at J, with 12 bases between. The V gene's germline CDR1 is KGHSH and CDR2 LQKENI. In nucleotides, the CDR3 is TGTGCCAGCTCACCAAAGGCCGACGGAGGAAACACCATATATTTT. Residues: CASSPKADGGNTIYF.

This clone was counted once. A junction boundary mismatches the germline segment, possibly from a read error. The gene calls are TRBV18 and TRBJ2-5; D perhaps matches TRBD1 (5 bases). The CDR3 extends over 16 amino acids. Per germline, CDR1 KGHSH and CDR2 LQKENI. The DNA for the CDR3 is TGTGCCAGCTCCCCACAGGCAGACCGGGCTCAAGAGACCCAGTACTTC. Its protein product is CASSPQADRAQETQYF.

This clone has ten or more counts. This may be a read error: a much more frequent sequence differs by one nucleotide. This chain joins TRBV6-1 and TRBJ2-7; D is tentatively TRBD1 or TRBD2 (5 bases each). CDR3 length equals 15 residues. CDR1 is MNHNS, CDR2 SASEGT, per germline. Trimming stripped 11 bases from V and 2 bases from J, with 22 bases between. CDR3 region: CARAGGTDTPYEQYF. CDR3 sequence (DNA): TGTGCCCGCGCAGGAGGAACGGACACCCCCTACGAGCAGTACTTC.

This clone was observed a few times. V gene TRBV20-1 combines with J gene TRBJ2-2, with D maybe TRBD2 (6 bases). V lost 4 bases to trimming and J lost 0 bases, with 12 bases between them. The CDR3 has 15 amino acids. The V gene's germline CDR1 is DFQATT and CDR2 SNEGSKA (reference sequence). The CDR3 nucleotides are TGCAGTGCTATTGGAGCGGGCGCGAACACCGGGGAGCTGTTTTTT. Translating gives CSAIGAGANTGELFF.

Judged by abundance, this clone is medium-sized (0.01 to 0.1%). This chain connects TRBV6-1 to TRBJ2-2, with 8 bases lining up with TRBD1. Germline V gene sequence: CDR1 MNHNS, CDR2 SASEGT. J lost 4 bases, V lost 5 bases, and 9 bases had no gene match. The CDR3 runs 16 residues. The CDR3 coding sequence is TGTGCCAGCAGTTTCCGAAGGCAGGGGGCCACCGGGGAGCTGTTTTTT. Residues: CASSFRRQGATGELFF.

This clone occurred many times. The chain is built from TRBV19 and TRBJ2-5; possibly TRBD1 or TRBD2 for D (5 bases each). Germline V gene lookup returns CDR1 LNHDA and CDR2 SQIVND (reference sequence). This CDR3 is built from 15 residues. V lost 1 base and J lost 2, with 11 bases in between. CDR3 protein: CASSIGGFTQETQYF. CDR3 nucleotide sequence: TGTGCCAGTAGTATAGGGGGGTTCACTCAAGAGACCCAGTACTTC.

The chain recombines TRBV7-8 with TRBJ2-7; unclear D gene. Germline V gene sequence: CDR1 SGHVS, CDR2 FQNEAQ. The CDR3 spans 14 residues. Trimming left V 1 base short and J 0 bases short, with 7 bases between. CDR3: CASSLDWLSYEQYF. The CDR3 nucleotides read TGTGCCAGCAGCTTAGACTGGCTCTCCTACGAGCAGTACTTC.

This clone was counted at least ten times. The J gene is TRBJ2-7, the V gene TRBV4-1; 13 nucleotides match TRBD2. The germline gives CDR1 MGHRA, CDR2 YSYEKL. The CDR3 sequence is 16 residues long. V dropped 1 base and J dropped 2; count of bases not matched to a gene: 2. The CDR3 protein is CASSQAGLAGPYEQYF. CDR3 sequence (DNA): TGCGCCAGCAGCCAAGCGGGACTAGCGGGGCCCTACGAGCAGTACTTC.

In its sample, this clone was seen many times. Other DNA sequences in the sample encode the same CDR3. V is TRBV5-1 and J is TRBJ1-4, with 10 bases fitting TRBD1. The CDR3 totals 14 residues. The germline V gene has CDR1 SGHRS and CDR2 YFSETQ. V lost 4 bases to trimming and J lost 8 bases; unmatched junction nucleotides: 5. DNA of the CDR3: TGCGCCAGCAGCCCTGGACAGGGGGGAGAAAAACTGTTTTTT. Its protein product is CASSPGQGGEKLFF.

This clone showed up just a few times. The J gene is TRBJ1-6, the V gene TRBV2, with no clear D. Germline CDR1 reads SNHLY; CDR2 reads FYNNEI. There are 15 residues in the CDR3. Trimming took 7 bases from V and 4 from J, leaving 14 bases between them. The CDR3 loop is CASNSVTGYNSPLHF. The CDR3 coding sequence is TGTGCCAGCAACAGTGTCACGGGTTATAATTCACCCCTCCACTTT. Together with reference TRBV2 and TRBJ1-6, the CDR3 gives the full variable domain: EPEVTQTPSHQVTQMGQEVILRCVPISNHLYFYWYRQILGQKVEFLVSFYNNEISEKSEIFDDQFSVERPDGSNFTLKIRSTKLEDSAMYFCASNSVTGYNSPLHFGNGTRLTVT.